The clone carrying this T cell receptor (beta chain) was counted many times. TCRdb redid the calling of the 5' RACE reads with MiXCR, one entry per CDR3 protein. The data show about 36,000 distinct CDR3 sequences, 4.5% to 6% seen once. Germline-derived CDR1 and CDR2 are DFQATT and SNEGSKA (reference sequence). After removal of 6 bases from V and 5 bases from J, the junction contained 9 bases not matched to a gene. This CDR3 is built from 14 residues. The data were obtained in a study of CD8 T cells in ankylosing spondylitis. The chain has TRBV20-1 and TRBJ2-1, with 8 bases that match TRBD2. The receptor was derived from a male donor with ankylosing spondylitis or in good health (not recorded which). What was sequenced was blood, either unsorted or a sorted T cell fraction (not recorded which). The CDR3 loop is CSARKRGINNEQFF. CDR3 coding DNA: TGCAGTGCCAGAAAGCGGGGGATTAACAATGAGCAGTTCTTC.